The entry below gives a single TCR beta chain sequence along with its context. The sample belongs to a study of blood T cell repertoires in COVID-19. Overall study context: PBMCs, B-cell-depleted T cells, or T cells provided the cDNA or gDNA that made up the material.

Germline assignment: CDR1 SGHRS and CDR2 YFSETQ. This CDR3 region has 15 residues. Trimming took 0 bases from V and 2 from J, leaving 9 bases between them. Per the study methods: The assay estimated nucleated cells by amplifying reference gene primers. Assay used: immunoSEQ multiplex PCR; TCRdb lists only in-frame clones, some missing. The V and J calls and the clone size are those of that table, but D and trimming were determined from the DNA. The sample has under 250,000 clones, 80% seen once. The TCR originated in a woman aged 70-85 years with acute or convalescent COVID-19. The gene calls are TRBV5-1 and TRBJ1-3; D is unresolved. Input material: peripheral blood. The CDR3 sequence: CASSLADSTGNTIYF. The CDR3 bases are TGCGCCAGCAGCTTGGCGGACTCCACTGGAAACACCATATATTTT.